A single sample gave rise to the 11 T cell receptor beta chains below, sequenced in a study of relationships among human T cell subsets. Semiquantitative ARM-PCR amplified T cell receptor alpha and beta CDR3 regions from mRNA. ARM-PCR used tagged nested gene-specific primers, then communal superprimers for exponential amplification. TCRdb re-called the multiplex PCR reads through MiXCR, storing one row per CDR3 protein. The sample lists around 14,000 distinct CDR3 sequences; less than 70% were seen once. Sequencing input: total T cells sorted from blood. The receptor set was obtained from a middle-aged man in good health.

Only a few counts were recorded for this clonotype. The chain combines TRBV29-1 with TRBJ2-7; D remains unclear. Germline lookup yields CDR1 SQVTM and CDR2 ANQGSEA. The CDR3 spans 12 residues. V dropped 2 bases and J dropped 2 bases, with 7 bases sitting between them. The CDR3 DNA follows: TGCAGCGTTGAATCCGACGCCTACGAGCAGTACTTC. Translated: CSVESDAYEQYF.

The chain carries TRBV28 and TRBJ2-3; TRBD2 matches 9 bases. After removal of 10 bases from V and 4 bases from J, the junction contained 9 bases not matched to a gene. The germline V gene encodes CDR1 MDHEN and CDR2 SYDVKM. The CDR3 is made up of 14 amino acids. CDR3 residues: CATLAGDGADTQYF. Written as DNA, the CDR3 is TGTGCCACCTTAGCGGGAGACGGGGCAGATACGCAGTATTTT.

This clonotype was detected a few times. This chain uses TRBV20-1 with TRBJ2-7, with 8 bases that match TRBD2. CDR1 is DFQATT and CDR2 is SNEGSKA in the germline V gene (reference sequence). This CDR3 contains 16 residues. Trimming cost V 4 bases and J 0 bases; bases outside gene matches: 11. The CDR3 spells CSAINLAGTSSYEQYF. For the CDR3, the DNA is TGCAGTGCTATCAATCTAGCGGGTACAAGCTCCTACGAGCAGTACTTC.

The chain is built from TRBV11-2 and TRBJ1-5, with D unresolved. Germline values: CDR1 SGHAT, CDR2 FQNNGV. There are 15 residues in the CDR3. Trimming took 0 bases from V and 5 from J, leaving 11 bases between them. CDR3 residues: CASSLDSQPHQPQHF. CDR3 sequence (DNA): TGTGCCAGCAGCTTAGATAGTCAGCCCCATCAGCCCCAGCATTTT.

This rearrangement joins TRBV27 to TRBJ2-5; TRBD2 matches at 7 bases. Germline values: CDR1 MNHEY, CDR2 SMNVEV (reference sequence). The CDR3 runs to 14 residues. With V trimmed by 2 bases and J by 4 bases, 4 bases remained unmatched. CDR3 region: CASSLRDYGETQYF. The CDR3 DNA reads TGTGCCAGCAGTTTACGGGACTACGGAGAGACCCAGTACTTC.

This sequence joins TRBV7-7 and TRBJ2-5; D possibly corresponds to TRBD1 (6 bases). CDR1 and CDR2 (germline): SSHAT, FNYEAQ (reference sequence). The CDR3 covers 13 residues. The CDR3 nucleotides are TGTGCTAGCGCTAAGGACAGAGGAGAGACCCAGTACTTC. It is translated as CASAKDRGETQYF.

This sequence joins TRBV11-1 and TRBJ2-3; 12 bases are a match to TRBD2. The CDR3 is 16 residues long. The junction had 5 bases not matched to a gene; V was cut back by 5 bases and J by 2 bases. Germline loops: CDR1 SGHAT, CDR2 FQDESV (reference sequence). CDR3 protein: CASSPTSGGYTDTQYF. CDR3 DNA: TGTGCCAGCAGCCCAACTAGCGGGGGGTACACAGATACGCAGTATTTT.

The chain recombines TRBV25-1 with TRBJ2-7; 8 bases are a match to TRBD1. Germline trimming cut 9 bases from V and 6 bases from J; bases unmatched to any gene: 10. CDR1 is MGHDK, CDR2 SYGVNS, per germline. The length of the CDR3 is 13 residues. CDR3 nucleotides: TGTGCCAGTTCGGCGCAGGGGGCAAGCGAGCAGTACTTC. This encodes CASSAQGASEQYF.

V gene TRBV7-8 combines with J gene TRBJ1-1, with 9 bases identical to TRBD1. The J segment lost 1 base and the V segment lost 6 bases, leaving 6 bases of the junction unmatched. The CDR3 is 15 amino acids. Germline V gives CDR1 SGHVS, CDR2 FQNEAQ. CDR3 loop: CASRTQGAQNTEAFF. CDR3 nucleotides: TGTGCCAGCAGGACACAGGGGGCCCAGAACACTGAAGCTTTCTTT.

This clonotype was counted a single time. The chain has TRBV7-2 and TRBJ2-3, with D possibly TRBD2 on 6 matching bases. This CDR3 is 14 amino acids long. CDR1 and CDR2 from the germline V gene are SGHTA and FQGNSA. V was shortened by 5 bases and J by 0 bases, with 9 bases between the two germline ends. The CDR3 is CASSQGLSTDTQYF. Here the CDR3 DNA reads TGTGCCAGCAGCCAGGGACTCAGCACAGATACGCAGTATTTT.

With regard to this clonotype: Compared with germline, one end of the junction differs, possibly owing to a read error. J is TRBJ2-5 and V is TRBV5-1; no clear D. This CDR3 region has 14 residues. Germline assignment: CDR1 SGHRS and CDR2 YFSETQ. In DNA, the CDR3 is TGTGCCAGCAGCTTGGATCTCCCCGGGGAGACCCAGTACTTC. This encodes CASSLDLPGETQYF.